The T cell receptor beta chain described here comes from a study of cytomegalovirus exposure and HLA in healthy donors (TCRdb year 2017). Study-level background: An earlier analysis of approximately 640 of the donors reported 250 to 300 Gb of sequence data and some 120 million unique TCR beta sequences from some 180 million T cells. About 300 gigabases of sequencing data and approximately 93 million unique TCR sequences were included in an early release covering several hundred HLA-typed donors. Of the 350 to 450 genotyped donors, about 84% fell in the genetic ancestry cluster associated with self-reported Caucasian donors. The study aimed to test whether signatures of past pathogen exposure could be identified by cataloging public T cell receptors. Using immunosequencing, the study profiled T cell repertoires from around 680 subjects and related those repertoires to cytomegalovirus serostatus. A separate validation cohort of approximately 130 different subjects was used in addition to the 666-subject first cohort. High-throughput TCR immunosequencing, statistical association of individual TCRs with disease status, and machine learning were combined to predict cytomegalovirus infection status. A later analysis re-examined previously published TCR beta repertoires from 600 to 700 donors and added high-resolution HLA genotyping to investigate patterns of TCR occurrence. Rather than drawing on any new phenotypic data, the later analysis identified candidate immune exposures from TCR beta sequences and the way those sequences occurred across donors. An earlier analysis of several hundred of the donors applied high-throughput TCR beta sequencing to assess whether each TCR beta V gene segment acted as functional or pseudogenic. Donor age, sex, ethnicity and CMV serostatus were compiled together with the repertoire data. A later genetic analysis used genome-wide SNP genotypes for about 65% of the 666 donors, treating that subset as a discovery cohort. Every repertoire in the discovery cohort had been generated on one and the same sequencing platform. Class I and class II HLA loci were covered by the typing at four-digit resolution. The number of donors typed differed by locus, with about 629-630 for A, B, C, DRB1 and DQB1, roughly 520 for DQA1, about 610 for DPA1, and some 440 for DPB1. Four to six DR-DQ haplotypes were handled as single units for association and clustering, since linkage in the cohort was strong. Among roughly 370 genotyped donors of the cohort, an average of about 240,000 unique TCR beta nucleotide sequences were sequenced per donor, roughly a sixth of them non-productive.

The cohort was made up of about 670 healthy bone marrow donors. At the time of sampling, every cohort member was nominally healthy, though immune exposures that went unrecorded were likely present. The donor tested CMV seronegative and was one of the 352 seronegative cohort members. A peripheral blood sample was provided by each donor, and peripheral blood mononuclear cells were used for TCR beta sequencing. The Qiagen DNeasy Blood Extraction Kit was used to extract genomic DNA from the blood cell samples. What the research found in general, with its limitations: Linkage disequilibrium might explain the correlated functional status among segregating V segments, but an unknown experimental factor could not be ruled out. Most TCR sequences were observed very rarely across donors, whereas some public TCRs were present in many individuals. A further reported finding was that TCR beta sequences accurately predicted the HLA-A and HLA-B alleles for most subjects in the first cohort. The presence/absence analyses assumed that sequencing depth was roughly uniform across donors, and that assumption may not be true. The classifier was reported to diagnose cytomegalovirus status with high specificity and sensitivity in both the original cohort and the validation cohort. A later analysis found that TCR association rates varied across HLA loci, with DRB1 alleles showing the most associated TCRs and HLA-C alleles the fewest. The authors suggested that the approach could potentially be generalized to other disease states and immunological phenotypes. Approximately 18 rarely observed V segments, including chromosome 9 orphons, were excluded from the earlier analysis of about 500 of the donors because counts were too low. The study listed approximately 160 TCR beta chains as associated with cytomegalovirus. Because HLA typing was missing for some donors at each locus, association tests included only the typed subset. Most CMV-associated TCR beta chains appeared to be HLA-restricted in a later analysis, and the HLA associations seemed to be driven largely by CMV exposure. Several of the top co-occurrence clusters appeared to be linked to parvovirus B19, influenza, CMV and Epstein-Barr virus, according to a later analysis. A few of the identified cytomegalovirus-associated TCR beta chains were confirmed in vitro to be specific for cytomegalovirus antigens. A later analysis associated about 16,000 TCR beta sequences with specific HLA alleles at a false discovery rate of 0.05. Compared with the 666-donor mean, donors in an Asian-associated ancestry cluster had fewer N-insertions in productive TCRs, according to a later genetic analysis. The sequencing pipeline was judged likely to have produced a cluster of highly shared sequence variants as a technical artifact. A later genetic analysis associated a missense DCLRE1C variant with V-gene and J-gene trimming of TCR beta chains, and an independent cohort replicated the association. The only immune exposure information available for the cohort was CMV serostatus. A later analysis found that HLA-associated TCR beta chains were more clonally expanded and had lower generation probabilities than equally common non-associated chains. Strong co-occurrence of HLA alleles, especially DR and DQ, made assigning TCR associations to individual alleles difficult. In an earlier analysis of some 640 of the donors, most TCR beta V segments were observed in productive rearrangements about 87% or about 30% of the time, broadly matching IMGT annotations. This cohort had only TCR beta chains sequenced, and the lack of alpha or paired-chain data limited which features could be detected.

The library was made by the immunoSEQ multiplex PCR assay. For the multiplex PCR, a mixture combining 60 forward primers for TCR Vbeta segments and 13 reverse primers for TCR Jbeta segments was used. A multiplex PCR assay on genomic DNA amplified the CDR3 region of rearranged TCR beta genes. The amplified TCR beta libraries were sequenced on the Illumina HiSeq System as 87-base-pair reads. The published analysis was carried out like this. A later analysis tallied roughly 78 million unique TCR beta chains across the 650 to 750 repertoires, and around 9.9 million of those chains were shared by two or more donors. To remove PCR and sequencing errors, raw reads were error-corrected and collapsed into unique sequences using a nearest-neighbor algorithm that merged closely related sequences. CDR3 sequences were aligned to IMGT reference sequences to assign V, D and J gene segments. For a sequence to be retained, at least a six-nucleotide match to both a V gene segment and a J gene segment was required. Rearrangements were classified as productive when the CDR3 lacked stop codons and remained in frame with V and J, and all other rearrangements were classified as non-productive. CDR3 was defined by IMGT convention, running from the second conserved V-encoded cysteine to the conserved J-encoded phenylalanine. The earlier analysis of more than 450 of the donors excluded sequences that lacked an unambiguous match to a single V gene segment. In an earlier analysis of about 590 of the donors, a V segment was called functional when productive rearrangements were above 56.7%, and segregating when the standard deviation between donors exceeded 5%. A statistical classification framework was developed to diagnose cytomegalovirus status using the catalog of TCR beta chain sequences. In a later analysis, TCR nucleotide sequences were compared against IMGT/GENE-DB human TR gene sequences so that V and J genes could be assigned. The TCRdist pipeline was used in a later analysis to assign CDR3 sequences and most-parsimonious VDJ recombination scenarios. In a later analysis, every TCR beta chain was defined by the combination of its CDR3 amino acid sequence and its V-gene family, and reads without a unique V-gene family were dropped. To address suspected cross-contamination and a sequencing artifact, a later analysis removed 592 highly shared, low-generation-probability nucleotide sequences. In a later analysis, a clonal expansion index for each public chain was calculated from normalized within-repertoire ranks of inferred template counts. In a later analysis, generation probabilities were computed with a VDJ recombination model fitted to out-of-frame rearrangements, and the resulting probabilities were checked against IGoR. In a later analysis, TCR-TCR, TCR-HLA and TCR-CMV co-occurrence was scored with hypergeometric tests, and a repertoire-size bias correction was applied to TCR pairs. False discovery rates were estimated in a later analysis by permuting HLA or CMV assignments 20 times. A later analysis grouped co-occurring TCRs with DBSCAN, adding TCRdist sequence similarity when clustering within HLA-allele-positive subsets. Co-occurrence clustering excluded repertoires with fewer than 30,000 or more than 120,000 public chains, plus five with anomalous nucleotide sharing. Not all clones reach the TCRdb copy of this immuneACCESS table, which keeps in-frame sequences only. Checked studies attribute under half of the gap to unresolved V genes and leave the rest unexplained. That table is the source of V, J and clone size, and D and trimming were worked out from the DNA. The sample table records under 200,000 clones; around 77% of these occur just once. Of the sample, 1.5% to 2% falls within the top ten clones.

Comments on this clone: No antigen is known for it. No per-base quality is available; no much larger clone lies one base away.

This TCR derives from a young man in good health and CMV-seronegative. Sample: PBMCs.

The CDR3 region reads CASSFGLAGGNEQYF. In nucleotide form, the sequence is TGTGCCAGCAGCTTCGGACTAGCGGGAGGTAACGAGCAGTACTTC. The rearranged chain carries TRBV7-2 and TRBJ2-7; the junction holds 14 bases that match TRBD2. Inclusive of the bounding cysteine and phenylalanine, the CDR3 is 15 residues long. Only the CDR3 portion is preserved as DNA: 45 bases, with reading frame beginning at the first base. V has 3 bases trimmed and J has 5 bases trimmed; junction bases matching no gene number 3. The germline V gene gives CDR1 as SGHTA and CDR2 as FQGNSA. With the portions outside the CDR3 filled from the reference TRBV7-2 and TRBJ2-7 genes, the complete variable region becomes GAGVSQSPSNKVTEKGKDVELRCDPISGHTALYWYRQSLGQGLEFLIYFQGNSAPDKSGLPSDRFSAERTGGSVSTLTIQRTQQEDSAVYLCASSFGLAGGNEQYFGPGTRLTVT.